This T cell receptor (beta chain) is drawn from a study of T-cell reconstitution after alpha-beta-depleted transplantation in children. With respect to this clonotype: Antigen unknown.

Points from the study as a whole: Surviving recipient T cells and thymic progenitors accounted for the high day-60 TCRbeta diversity observed in some patients. One year after transplant, T-cell counts and diversity came mostly from newly produced T cells. After transplant, at about two months, alpha-beta T cells were reportedly derived from several hundred expanded graft clones.

Unique molecular identifiers were incorporated during preparation of the TCRbeta library. TCRdb independently ran MiXCR on the PCR reads; one entry per CDR3 protein. The table includes fewer than 450,000 distinct CDR3 sequences, under 20% detected once. The TCR originated in a male patient aged 2 to 10 who had a stem cell transplant for acute lymphoblastic leukemia, so the T cells may come from the graft donor. The starting material was PBMCs, mostly from graft donor cells, obtained 360 days after TCRalphabeta/CD19-depleted stem cell transplant.

The CDR3 is CASSLRSGGGYTDTQYF. The CDR3 nucleotides are TGTGCCAGCAGTTTAAGGAGTGGGGGCGGTTACACAGATACGCAGTATTTT. The chain couples TRBV6-5 to TRBJ2-3; weak D call: TRBD1 (6 bases). The V and J ends lost 4 bases and 2 bases respectively, with 19 bases between them. Germline CDR1 and CDR2: MNHEY and SVGAGI. CDR3 size: 17 residues.